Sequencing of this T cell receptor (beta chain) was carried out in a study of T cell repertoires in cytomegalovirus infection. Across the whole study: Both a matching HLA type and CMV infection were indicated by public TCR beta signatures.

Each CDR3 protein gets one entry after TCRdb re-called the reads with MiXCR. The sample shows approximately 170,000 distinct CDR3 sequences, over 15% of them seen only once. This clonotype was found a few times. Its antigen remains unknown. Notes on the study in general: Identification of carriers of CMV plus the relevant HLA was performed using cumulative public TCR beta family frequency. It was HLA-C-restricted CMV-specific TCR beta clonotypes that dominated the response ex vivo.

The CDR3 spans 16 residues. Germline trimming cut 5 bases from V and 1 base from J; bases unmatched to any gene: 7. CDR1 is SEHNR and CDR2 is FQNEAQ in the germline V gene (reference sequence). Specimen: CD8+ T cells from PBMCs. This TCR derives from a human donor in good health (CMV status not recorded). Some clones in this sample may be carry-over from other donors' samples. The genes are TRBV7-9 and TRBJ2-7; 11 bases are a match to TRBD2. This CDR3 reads CASSDTSGGPSYEQYF. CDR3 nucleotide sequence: TGTGCCAGCAGCGACACTAGCGGGGGACCTTCCTACGAGCAGTACTTC.